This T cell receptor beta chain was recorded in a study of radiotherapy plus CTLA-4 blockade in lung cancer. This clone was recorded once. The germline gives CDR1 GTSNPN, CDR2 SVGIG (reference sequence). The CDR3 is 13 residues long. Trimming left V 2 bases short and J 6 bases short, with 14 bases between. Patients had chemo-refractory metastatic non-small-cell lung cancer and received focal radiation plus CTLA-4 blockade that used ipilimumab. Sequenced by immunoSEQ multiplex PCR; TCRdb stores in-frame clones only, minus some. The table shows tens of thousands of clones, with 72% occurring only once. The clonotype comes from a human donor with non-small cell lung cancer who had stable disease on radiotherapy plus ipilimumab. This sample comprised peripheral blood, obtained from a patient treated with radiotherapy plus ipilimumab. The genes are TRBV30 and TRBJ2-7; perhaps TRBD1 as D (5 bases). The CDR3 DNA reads TGTGCCTGGAGTTCCCAAGGGGTAAGCGAGCAGTACTTC. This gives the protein CAWSSQGVSEQYF.